These T cell receptor beta chains were read from a single sample in a study of shared clonotypes between healthy human individuals. Sequencing used immunoSEQ multiplex PCR; TCRdb keeps in-frame clones, though not all of them. The table lists around 2.5 million clones, over 85% of them singletons. The sequenced material came from naive CD4+ T cells from PBMCs. The receptors here all came from a man younger than 35 in good health. Some clones in this sample may be carry-over from other donors' samples. The CDR3 runs from the conserved cysteine through the conserved F or W. A D gene is named only where the DNA matches it firmly. The size field is filled for only some rows; it gives once, few, many or a size class.

V	size	D	J	CDR3	DNA
TRBV7-2	-	-	TRBJ1-1	CASSFTGQNTEAFF	TGTGCCAGCAGCTTCACAGGGCAGAACACTGAAGCTTTCTTT
TRBV5-1	-	TRBD2	TRBJ2-7	CASSHNSAGGDQQYF	TGCGCCAGCAGCCATAACTCCGCGGGGGGAGACCAGCAGTACTTC
TRBV4-2	-	TRBD1	TRBJ2-7	CASSREQGAGNEQYF	TGTGCCAGCAGCCGCGAACAGGGGGCAGGGAACGAGCAGTACTTC
TRBV6-5	-	TRBD2	TRBJ2-1	CASSYSGLAGANEQFF	TGTGCCAGCAGTTACTCAGGACTAGCGGGAGCGAATGAGCAGTTCTTC
TRBV7-8	-	-	TRBJ2-1	CASSPGGSGYEQFF	TGTGCCAGCAGCCCAGGGGGAAGCGGGTATGAGCAGTTCTTC
TRBV11-2	-	-	TRBJ2-7	CASSLGPRVEQYF	TGTGCCAGCAGCTTAGGGCCCCGGGTCGAGCAGTACTTC
TRBV28	-	-	TRBJ1-5	CASQGERPQHF	TGTGCCAGCCAAGGGGAACGGCCCCAGCATTTT
TRBV18	-	-	TRBJ1-3	CASSGQSRGNTIYF	TGTGCCAGCTCCGGACAGTCCCGAGGAAACACCATATATTTT
TRBV28	-	-	TRBJ2-7	CASSSLLQVYFSYEQYF	TGTGCCAGCAGTTCACTTTTACAGGTATATTTCTCCTACGAGCAGTACTTC
TRBV13	-	-	TRBJ2-2	CASSFVGVTGELFF	TGTGCCAGCAGCTTTGTCGGGGTCACCGGGGAGCTGTTTTTT
TRBV7-9	-	-	TRBJ1-5	CASSLAGQPQHF	TGTGCCAGCAGCTTAGCTGGCCAGCCCCAGCATTTT
TRBV11-3	-	TRBD2	TRBJ2-5	CASSRIGAGETQYF	TGTGCCAGCAGCCGGATAGGAGCGGGGGAGACCCAGTACTTC
TRBV6-5	once	TRBD2	TRBJ2-7	CASRRGLASYEQYF	TGTGCCAGCAGGCGAGGACTAGCGTCCTACGAGCAGTACTTC
TRBV4-2	-	TRBD1	TRBJ1-2	CASSQGTGNYGYTF	TGTGCCAGCAGCCAAGGGACAGGGAACTATGGCTACACCTTC
TRBV4-1	-	-	TRBJ2-2	CASSQASRAGELFF	TGCGCCAGCAGCCAAGCGTCGAGGGCCGGGGAGCTGTTTTTT
TRBV11-1	-	-	TRBJ2-3	CASTQRVADTQYF	TGTGCCAGCACCCAGAGGGTGGCAGATACGCAGTATTTT
TRBV4-1	-	TRBD1	TRBJ1-1	CASSLRGWEGSNTEAFF	TGCGCCAGCAGCCTCAGGGGGTGGGAGGGGTCGAACACTGAAGCTTTCTTT
TRBV11-2	once	-	TRBJ1-3	CASSPSAGNTIYF	TGTGCCAGCAGCCCATCAGCTGGAAACACCATATATTTT
TRBV15	few	-	TRBJ1-5	CATSRGGSHQPQHF	TGTGCCACCAGCAGAGGGGGAAGTCATCAGCCCCAGCATTTT
TRBV7-3	-	-	TRBJ2-2	CASSALVGVTGELFF	TGTGCCAGCAGCGCCCTAGTGGGGGTCACCGGGGAGCTGTTTTTT
TRBV30	-	TRBD1	TRBJ2-1	CAWSTGDREGNEQFF	TGTGCCTGGAGTACGGGGGACAGGGAGGGCAATGAGCAGTTCTTC
TRBV28	once	-	TRBJ2-1	CASQTVNEQFF	TGTGCCAGCCAGACGGTCAATGAGCAGTTCTTC
TRBV6-5	-	TRBD1	TRBJ1-5	CASSLGQGINQPQHF	TGTGCCAGCAGTCTGGGACAGGGGATCAATCAGCCCCAGCATTTT
TRBV28	-	-	TRBJ2-1	CAASHPALDKNEQFF	TGTGCCGCGAGTCACCCAGCGTTGGATAAAAATGAGCAGTTCTTC
TRBV19	-	-	TRBJ1-1	CASSMGLGANTEAFF	TGTGCCAGTAGTATGGGGTTGGGGGCGAACACTGAAGCTTTCTTT
TRBV19	few	-	TRBJ1-1	CASSTTRSGVGRAEAFF	TGTGCCAGTAGCACAACACGGTCCGGTGTAGGGAGAGCTGAAGCTTTCTTT
TRBV2	-	TRBD1	TRBJ2-5	CASRDYSSSGGSQYF	TGTGCCAGCAGGGATTACAGTTCCTCAGGGGGTAGCCAGTACTTC
TRBV28	-	TRBD2	TRBJ2-1	CASSRVSQLARYNEQFF	TGTGCCAGCAGCCGAGTTTCCCAACTAGCGCGGTACAATGAGCAGTTCTTC
TRBV30	-	TRBD1	TRBJ1-1	CAWGRSGTGGWEAFF	TGTGCCTGGGGCCGATCCGGGACAGGGGGCTGGGAAGCTTTCTTT
TRBV4-3	-	TRBD1	TRBJ2-5	CASSRGQAQETQYF	TGCGCCAGCAGCCGCGGACAGGCCCAAGAGACCCAGTACTTC
TRBV7-2	-	TRBD1	TRBJ2-7	CASRTGSYEQYF	TGTGCCAGCAGGACAGGGTCCTACGAGCAGTACTTC
TRBV4-3	-	-	TRBJ1-3	CASSQLGGSGNTIYF	TGCGCCAGCAGCCAACTAGGGGGCTCTGGAAACACCATATATTTT
TRBV29-1	once	TRBD2	TRBJ2-5	CSVEGGEETQYF	TGCAGCGTTGAGGGGGGGGAAGAGACCCAGTACTTC